This passage covers 28 T cell receptor beta chains from one sample sequenced in a study of blood T cell repertoires in COVID-19. Using immunoSEQ multiplex PCR, the repertoire was profiled, and TCRdb retains in-frame clones only, with some absent. The data contain 250,000 to 350,000 clones, roughly 86% of them singletons. The source material was PBMCs or T cells enriched from blood (not recorded which). All receptors derive from a woman between 50 and 59 years old who had been exposed to COVID-19.

This clone was counted a single time. V and J are TRBV6-5 and TRBJ2-7; TRBD1 matches 8 bases. The V gene end was trimmed by 4 bases and the J gene end by 4 bases; junction bases not matched to a gene: 6. CDR1 is MNHEY, CDR2 SVGAGI, per germline. The CDR3 runs 14 residues. Here the CDR3 DNA reads TGTGCCAGCAGTTCGGACAGGGTCTTTTACGAGCAGTACTTC. This codes for CASSSDRVFYEQYF.

The rearrangement links TRBV3-1 (or the pseudogene TRBV3-2) to TRBJ2-2; 11 nucleotides line up with TRBD2. This CDR3 comprises 20 residues. The V segment lost 0 bases and the J segment 3 bases; nucleotides outside the gene matches: 12. CDR1 is LGHDT and CDR2 is YNNKEL in the germline V gene (reference sequence). CDR3 bases: TGTGCCAGCAGCCAAGATTTTCGGCTAGCGGGGGGCAGCCACACCGGGGAGCTGTTTTTT. This codes for CASSQDFRLAGGSHTGELFF.

The rearrangement uses TRBV9 and TRBJ2-5; 11 nucleotides agree with TRBD2. The CDR3 totals 17 residues. Trimming removed 0 bases from V and 2 bases from J; junction bases left unmatched: 6. Germline V gene sequence: CDR1 SGDLS, CDR2 YYNGEE. The CDR3 DNA sequence: TGTGCCAGCAGCGTAGCTACAACTAGCGGGGGACAAGAGACCCAGTACTTC. Residues: CASSVATTSGGQETQYF.

The V gene is TRBV5-8, the J gene TRBJ2-4, with 12 bases fitting TRBD2. CDR1 is SGHTS and CDR2 is YDEGEE in the germline V gene. V shed 0 bases and J 10 bases; nucleotides not matched to a gene: 5. The CDR3 consists of 15 residues. CDR3 sequence (DNA): TGTGCCAGCAGCTTGGCTAGCGGGGGGGTATTGATTCAGTACTTC. Its protein product is CASSLASGGVLIQYF.

The chain links TRBV28 to TRBJ2-7; 7 bases line up with TRBD2. The CDR3 length is 16 residues. V shed 5 bases, J shed 0 bases, and the junction held 10 bases outside the gene matches. Germline values: CDR1 MDHEN, CDR2 SYDVKM. Written as DNA, the CDR3 is TGTGCCAGCAGTCTCCATGTCGGGGGGTTCTCCTACGAGCAGTACTTC. The encoded protein is CASSLHVGGFSYEQYF.

DNA for the CDR3: TGCAGCGTTGATGTTAAGACAGGAGGTATCAGCTCCTATAATTCACCCCTCCACTTT. Translating gives CSVDVKTGGISSYNSPLHF. This chain links TRBV29-1 with TRBJ1-6; D possibly corresponds to TRBD1 (6 bases). Germline V lookup: CDR1 SQVTM, CDR2 ANQGSEA. The CDR3 spans 19 residues. V was shortened by 3 bases and J by 0 bases, with 21 bases between the two germline ends.

This clone was seen just once. The chain recombines TRBV4-2 with TRBJ1-5; 7 nucleotides match TRBD1. The CDR3 consists of 16 residues. Germline lookup yields CDR1 LGHNA and CDR2 YNFKEQ. V was pared by 3 bases and J by 6 bases, with 11 bases of the junction left unmatched. DNA of the CDR3: TGTGCCAGCAGCCAGAGACAGGGCCTCGTGTCTCAGCCCCAGCATTTT. This encodes CASSQRQGLVSQPQHF.

The chain carries TRBV5-1 and TRBJ1-3, with D maybe TRBD1 (6 bases). Trimming pared 6 bases from V and 0 bases from J, leaving 16 bases between. The CDR3 length is 16 residues. The germline V gene has CDR1 SGHRS and CDR2 YFSETQ. Written as DNA, the CDR3 is TGCGCCAGCACCTCAGGGGTGGCCCTCTCTGGAAACACCATATATTTT. Its protein is CASTSGVALSGNTIYF.

The rearrangement links TRBV28 to TRBJ1-5; D ambiguous. Germline CDR1 MDHEN, CDR2 SYDVKM. The CDR3 has 15 amino acids. With 11 bases removed from V and 2 bases from J, the gap between germline ends came to 19 bases. The CDR3: CAANSGSRGNQPQHF. CDR3 in DNA: TGTGCCGCCAACTCGGGTAGCCGGGGCAATCAGCCCCAGCATTTT.

The V call is TRBV7-2, the J call TRBJ1-1, with TRBD1 as a possible D gene (6 bases). Trimming removed 5 bases at V and 1 base at J, with 14 bases between. This CDR3 region has 15 residues. CDR1 is SGHTA and CDR2 is FQGNSA in the germline V gene. The CDR3 spells CASSLPGHQNTEAFF. In nucleotides, the CDR3 is TGTGCCAGCAGCCTTCCGGGACACCAGAACACTGAAGCTTTCTTT.

The chain recombines TRBV7-9 with TRBJ1-1, with a tentative D call TRBD1 (6 bases). This CDR3 spans 15 amino acids. V was cut by 1 base and J by 4 bases, with 13 bases left in between. Germline V gives CDR1 SEHNR, CDR2 FQNEAQ (reference sequence). CDR3 sequence (DNA): TGTGCCAGCAGCTTAGACCCTTGGACAGCCACTGAAGCTTTCTTT. This gives the protein CASSLDPWTATEAFF.

This rearrangement joins TRBV18 to TRBJ2-1, with D hard to call. Trimming left V 0 bases short and J 6 bases short, with 9 bases between. CDR1 is KGHSH, CDR2 LQKENI, per germline. CDR3 size: 14 residues. DNA for the CDR3: TGTGCCAGCTCACCACCGCTGGCATTCAATGAGCAGTTCTTC. It yields the protein CASSPPLAFNEQFF.

The rearrangement uses TRBV4-1 and TRBJ2-2; no firm D call. V was shortened by 0 bases and J by 7 bases, with 6 bases between the two germline ends. The CDR3 covers 13 residues. Germline-derived CDR1 and CDR2 are MGHRA and YSYEKL. The CDR3 DNA reads as TGCGCCAGCAGCCAAGAGAACGGCGGGGAGCTGTTTTTT. It is translated as CASSQENGGELFF.

The J gene is TRBJ2-1, the V gene TRBV11-2, with 7 bases lining up with TRBD2. The CDR3 is made up of 19 amino acids. The junction had 16 bases not matched to a gene; V was cut back by 5 bases and J by 0 bases. Germline V lookup: CDR1 SGHAT, CDR2 FQNNGV. DNA for the CDR3: TGTGCCAGCAGCCCCGATAGTCGCGGGGGTACGAGCTCCTACAATGAGCAGTTCTTC. Amino acids: CASSPDSRGGTSSYNEQFF.

The chain couples TRBV28 to TRBJ2-7, with 9 bases that match TRBD2. With V trimmed by 3 bases and J by 2 bases, 5 bases remained unmatched. Germline V gene sequence: CDR1 MDHEN, CDR2 SYDVKM. This CDR3 has 15 residues. The CDR3 sequence: CASSFPGGGAYEQYF. CDR3 DNA sequence: TGTGCCAGCAGTTTCCCTGGCGGGGGGGCCTACGAGCAGTACTTC.

The chain has TRBV6-2 or TRBV6-3 and TRBJ2-6; the D is unclear. The ends were cut back, 6 bases at V and 4 bases at J, with 7 bases in the middle. CDR3 length equals 13 residues. Per germline, CDR1 MNHEY and CDR2 SVGEGT. The CDR3 protein is CASSQAGANVLTF. The CDR3, as DNA: TGTGCCAGCAGCCAAGCAGGGGCCAACGTCCTGACTTTC.

The chain uses TRBV4-2 and TRBJ2-7; no firm D call. Germline-derived CDR1 and CDR2 are LGHNA and YNFKEQ. V was pared by 0 bases and J by 1 base, with 10 bases between. The CDR3 runs to 15 residues. The chain's CDR3 is CASSQDFSRSYEQYF. The CDR3, as DNA: TGTGCCAGCAGCCAAGATTTCTCCAGGTCCTACGAGCAGTACTTC.

The chain links TRBV4-1 to TRBJ1-5; 7 positions agree with TRBD1. In germline, CDR1 is MGHRA, CDR2 YSYEKL. Trimming removed 2 bases from V and 3 bases from J; junction bases left unmatched: 4. This CDR3 is 15 amino acids long. The CDR3 nucleotides are TGCGCCAGCAGCCAACCAGGGACAGTCAATCAGCCCCAGCATTTT. Protein sequence: CASSQPGTVNQPQHF.

This chain joins TRBV7-9 and TRBJ2-7, with TRBD2 matching 8 bases. CDR3 length equals 15 residues. Per germline, CDR1 SEHNR and CDR2 FQNEAQ (reference sequence). After removal of 5 bases from V and 0 bases from J, the junction contained 6 bases not matched to a gene. This CDR3 is CASSHSGASSYEQYF. The CDR3 region has the DNA TGTGCCAGCAGCCATAGCGGGGCGAGCTCCTACGAGCAGTACTTC.

The chain joins TRBV5-5 to TRBJ1-5; D call uncertain. Germline CDR1 and CDR2: SGHKS and YYEKEE (reference sequence). V was trimmed by 0 bases and J by 0 bases, leaving 7 bases between them. CDR3 size: 15 residues. The CDR3 nucleotides read TGTGCCAGCAGCTTGGTAGCTTATAGCAATCAGCCCCAGCATTTT. Its protein product is CASSLVAYSNQPQHF.

CDR3 loop: CASKVSGGNSPLHF. CDR3 nucleotides: TGCGCCAGCAAGGTATCAGGGGGTAATTCACCCCTCCACTTT. This chain links TRBV5-1 with TRBJ1-6, with 7 bases identical to TRBD1. Trimming cost V 6 bases and J 6 bases; bases outside gene matches: 6. This CDR3 spans 14 amino acids. Germline V CDR1 and CDR2: SGHRS, YFSETQ.

Written as DNA, the CDR3 is TGTGCCAGCAGTGAATTTACAGGGTTGATTTCTGGGGCCAACGTCCTGACTTTC. This codes for CASSEFTGLISGANVLTF. V gene TRBV25-1 combines with J gene TRBJ2-6, with D perhaps matching TRBD1 (6 bases). Per the germline V gene, CDR1 is MGHDK and CDR2 is SYGVNS. V was trimmed by 1 base and J by 1 base, leaving 14 bases between them. The length of the CDR3 is 18 residues.

This clone was counted once. The chain uses TRBV28 and TRBJ2-7, with TRBD1 matching 7 bases. Trimming took 5 bases from V and 6 from J; bases not matched to a gene: 4. This CDR3 region has 12 residues. In germline, CDR1 is MDHEN, CDR2 SYDVKM. The CDR3 reads CASSPTGLEQYF. Written as DNA, the CDR3 is TGTGCCAGCAGTCCGACAGGGCTCGAGCAGTACTTC.

The genes are TRBV27 and TRBJ2-5; 8 bases match TRBD2. J was trimmed by 5 bases and V by 8 bases; bases with no gene match: 16. The CDR3 runs to 16 residues. The germline V gene encodes CDR1 MNHEY and CDR2 SMNVEV (reference sequence). Here the CDR3 DNA reads TGTGCCAGCTCCTTCCTGGGCGGCGGGGGGCCCGAGACCCAGTACTTC. This sequence encodes CASSFLGGGGPETQYF.

This rearrangement joins TRBV4-1 to TRBJ1-1; perhaps TRBD1 as D (5 bases). Germline lookup yields CDR1 MGHRA and CDR2 YSYEKL. Trimming took 1 base from V and 0 from J, leaving 12 bases between them. The CDR3 runs 16 residues. CDR3 in amino acids: CASSQGQGPVNTEAFF. The DNA for the CDR3 is TGCGCCAGCAGCCAAGGCCAGGGCCCCGTGAACACTGAAGCTTTCTTT.

The chain links TRBV4-2 to TRBJ2-3, with 8 bases that match TRBD1. There are 16 residues in the CDR3. The germline CDR1 and CDR2 sequences are LGHNA and YNFKEQ. Trimming at V came to 1 base and at J to 3 bases, leaving 6 bases not matched to a gene. The CDR3 nucleotides are TGTGCCAGCAGCCAAGGGACAGGGTTTAGGACAGATACGCAGTATTTT. It is translated as CASSQGTGFRTDTQYF.

The rearrangement links TRBV6-2 or TRBV6-3 to TRBJ2-4, with D possibly TRBD1 on 5 matching bases. The V gene lost 3 bases and the J gene lost 3 bases, with 12 bases spanning the gap. The CDR3 sequence is 15 residues long. Per germline, CDR1 MNHEY and CDR2 SVGEGT. DNA for the CDR3: TGTGCCAGCAGTTATTTGACAGTCAGCAAAAACATTCAGTACTTC. Its protein product is CASSYLTVSKNIQYF.

The table lists this clone with a few counts. The rearrangement uses TRBV5-1 and TRBJ1-1, with 8 positions matching TRBD1. The trim removed 4 bases at V and 5 bases at J, leaving 10 bases unmatched. This CDR3 is 15 amino acids long. Germline values: CDR1 SGHRS, CDR2 YFSETQ. The CDR3 region is CASSTEQGAWTEAFF. The CDR3 DNA is TGCGCCAGCAGCACGGAGCAGGGGGCATGGACTGAAGCTTTCTTT.